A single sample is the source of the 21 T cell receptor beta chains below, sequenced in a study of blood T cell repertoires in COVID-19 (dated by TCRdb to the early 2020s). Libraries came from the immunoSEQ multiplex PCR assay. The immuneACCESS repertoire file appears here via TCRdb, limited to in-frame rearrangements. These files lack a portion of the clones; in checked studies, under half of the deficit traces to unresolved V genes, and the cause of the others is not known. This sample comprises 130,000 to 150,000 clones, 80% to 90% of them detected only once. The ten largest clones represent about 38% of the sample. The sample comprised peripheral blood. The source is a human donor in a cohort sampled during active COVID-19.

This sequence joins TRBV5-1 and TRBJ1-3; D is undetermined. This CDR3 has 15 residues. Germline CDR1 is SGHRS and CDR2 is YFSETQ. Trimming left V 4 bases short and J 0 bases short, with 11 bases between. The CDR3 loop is CASSPGWSSGNTIYF. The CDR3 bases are TGCGCCAGCAGCCCCGGGTGGAGCTCTGGAAACACCATATATTTT.

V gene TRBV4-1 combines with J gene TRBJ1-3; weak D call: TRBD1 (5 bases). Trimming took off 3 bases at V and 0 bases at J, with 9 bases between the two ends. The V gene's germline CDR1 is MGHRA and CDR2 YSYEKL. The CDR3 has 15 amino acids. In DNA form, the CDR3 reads TGCGCCAGCAGCCAGGGACTGGCCTCTGGAAACACCATATATTTT. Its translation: CASSQGLASGNTIYF.

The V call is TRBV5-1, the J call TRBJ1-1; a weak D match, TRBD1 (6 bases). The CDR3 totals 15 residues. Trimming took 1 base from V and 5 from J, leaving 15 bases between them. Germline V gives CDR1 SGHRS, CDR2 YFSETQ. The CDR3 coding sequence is TGCGCCAGCAGCTTGAGACGGGGGCGGGGGACTGAAGCTTTCTTT. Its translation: CASSLRRGRGTEAFF. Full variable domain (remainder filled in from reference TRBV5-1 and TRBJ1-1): KAGVTQTPRYLIKTRGQQVTLSCSPISGHRSVSWYQQTPGQGLQFLFEYFSETQRNKGNFPGRFSGRQFSNSRSEMNVSTLELGDSALYLCASSLRRGRGTEAFFGQGTRLTVV.

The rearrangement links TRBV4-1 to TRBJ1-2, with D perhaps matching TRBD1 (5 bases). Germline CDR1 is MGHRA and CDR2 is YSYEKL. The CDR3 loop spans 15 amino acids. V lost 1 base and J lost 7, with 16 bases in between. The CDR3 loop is CASSQGGTMGGGYTF. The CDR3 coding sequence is TGCGCCAGCAGCCAAGGAGGGACTATGGGGGGTGGCTACACCTTC.

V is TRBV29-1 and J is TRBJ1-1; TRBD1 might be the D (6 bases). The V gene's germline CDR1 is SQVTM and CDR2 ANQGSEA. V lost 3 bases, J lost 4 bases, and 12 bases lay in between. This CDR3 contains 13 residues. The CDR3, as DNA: TGCAGCGTTGAGGCGGGGGCGAGCACTGAAGCTTTCTTT. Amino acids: CSVEAGASTEAFF.

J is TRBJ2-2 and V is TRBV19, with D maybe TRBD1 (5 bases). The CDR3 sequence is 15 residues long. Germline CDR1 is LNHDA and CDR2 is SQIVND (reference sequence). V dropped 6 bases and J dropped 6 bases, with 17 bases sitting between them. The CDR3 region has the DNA TGTGCCAGTAGCAAAGACAGTTTTATCCCCGGGGAGCTGTTTTTT. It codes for CASSKDSFIPGELFF.

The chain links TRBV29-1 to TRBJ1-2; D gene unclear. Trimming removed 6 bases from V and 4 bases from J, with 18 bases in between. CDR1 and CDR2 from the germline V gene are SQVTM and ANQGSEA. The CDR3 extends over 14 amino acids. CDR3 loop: CSVRPGMGPYGYTF. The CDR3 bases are TGCAGCGTCCGGCCGGGGATGGGCCCCTATGGCTACACCTTC.

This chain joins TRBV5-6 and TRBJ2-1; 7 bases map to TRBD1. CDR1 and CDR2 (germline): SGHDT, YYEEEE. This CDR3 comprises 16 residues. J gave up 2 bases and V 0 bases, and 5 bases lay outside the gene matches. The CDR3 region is CASSLGQGGPYNEQFF. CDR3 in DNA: TGTGCCAGCAGCTTGGGACAGGGTGGACCCTACAATGAGCAGTTCTTC. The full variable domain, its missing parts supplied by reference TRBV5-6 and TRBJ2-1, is DAGVTQSPTHLIKTRGQQVTLRCSPKSGHDTVSWYQQALGQGPQFIFQYYEEEERQRGNFPDRFSGHQFPNYSSELNVNALLLGDSALYLCASSLGQGGPYNEQFFGPGTRLTVL.

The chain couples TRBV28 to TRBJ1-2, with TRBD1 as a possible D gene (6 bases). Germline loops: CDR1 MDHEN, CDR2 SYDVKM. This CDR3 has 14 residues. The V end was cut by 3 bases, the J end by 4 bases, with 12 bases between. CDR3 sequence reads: CASSFRARGYGYTF. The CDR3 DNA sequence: TGTGCCAGCAGTTTTAGGGCCAGGGGCTATGGCTACACCTTC.

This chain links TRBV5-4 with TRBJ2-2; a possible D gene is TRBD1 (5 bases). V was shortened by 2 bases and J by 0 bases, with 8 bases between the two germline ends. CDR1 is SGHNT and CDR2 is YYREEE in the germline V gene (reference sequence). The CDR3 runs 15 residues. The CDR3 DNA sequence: TGTGCCAGCAGCTTCCAACAGGCGAACACCGGGGAGCTGTTTTTT. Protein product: CASSFQQANTGELFF.

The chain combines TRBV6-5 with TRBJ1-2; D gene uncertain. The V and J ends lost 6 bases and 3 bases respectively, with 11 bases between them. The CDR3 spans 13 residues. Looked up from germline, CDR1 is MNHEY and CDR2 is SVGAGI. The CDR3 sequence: CASSLRVDYGYTF. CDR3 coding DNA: TGTGCCAGCAGCCTGCGGGTTGACTATGGCTACACCTTC.

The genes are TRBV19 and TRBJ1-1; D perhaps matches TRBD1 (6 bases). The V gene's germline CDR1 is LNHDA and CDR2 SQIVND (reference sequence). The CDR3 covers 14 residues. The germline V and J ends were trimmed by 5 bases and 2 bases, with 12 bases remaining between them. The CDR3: CASSLGGPNTEAFF. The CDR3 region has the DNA TGTGCCAGTAGTTTAGGGGGGCCTAACACTGAAGCTTTCTTT.

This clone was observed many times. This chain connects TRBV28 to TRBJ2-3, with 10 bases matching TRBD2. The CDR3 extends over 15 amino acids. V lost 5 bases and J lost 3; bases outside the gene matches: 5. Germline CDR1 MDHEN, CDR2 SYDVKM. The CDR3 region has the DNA TGTGCCAGCAGTGAAGCGGGGGGGCCTACAGATACGCAGTATTTT. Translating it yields CASSEAGGPTDTQYF.

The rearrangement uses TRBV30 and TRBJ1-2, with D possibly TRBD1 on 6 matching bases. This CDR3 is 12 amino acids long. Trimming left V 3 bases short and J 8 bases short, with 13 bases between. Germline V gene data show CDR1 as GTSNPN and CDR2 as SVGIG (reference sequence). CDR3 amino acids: CAWSRGEGGYTF. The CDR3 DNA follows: TGTGCCTGGAGCAGGGGAGAAGGAGGCTACACCTTC.

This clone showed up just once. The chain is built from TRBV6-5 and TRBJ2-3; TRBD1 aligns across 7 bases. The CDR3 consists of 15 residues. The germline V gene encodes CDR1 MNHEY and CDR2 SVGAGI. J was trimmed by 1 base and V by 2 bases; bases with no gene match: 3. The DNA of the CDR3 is TGTGCCAGCAGTTACGGGACAGTACGCACAGATACGCAGTATTTT. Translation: CASSYGTVRTDTQYF.

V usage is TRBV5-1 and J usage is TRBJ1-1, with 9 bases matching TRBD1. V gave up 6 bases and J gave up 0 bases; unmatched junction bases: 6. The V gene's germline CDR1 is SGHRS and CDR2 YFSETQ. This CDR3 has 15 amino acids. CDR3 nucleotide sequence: TGCGCCAGCAATAGGGACAGGGTCCTGAACACTGAAGCTTTCTTT. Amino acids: CASNRDRVLNTEAFF.

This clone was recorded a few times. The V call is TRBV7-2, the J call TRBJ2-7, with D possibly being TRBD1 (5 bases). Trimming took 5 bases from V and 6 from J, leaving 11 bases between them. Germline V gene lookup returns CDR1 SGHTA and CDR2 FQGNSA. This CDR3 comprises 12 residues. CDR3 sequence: CASSADSPEQYF. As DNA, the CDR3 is TGTGCCAGCAGCGCCGACAGTCCCGAGCAGTACTTC.

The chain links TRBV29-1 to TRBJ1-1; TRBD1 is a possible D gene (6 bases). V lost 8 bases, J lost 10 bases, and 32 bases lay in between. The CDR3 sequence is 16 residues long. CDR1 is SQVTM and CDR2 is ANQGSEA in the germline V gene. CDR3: CSFGGVGGQSASAAFF. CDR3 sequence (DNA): TGCAGCTTTGGAGGAGTGGGGGGGCAGTCCGCGTCTGCAGCTTTCTTT.

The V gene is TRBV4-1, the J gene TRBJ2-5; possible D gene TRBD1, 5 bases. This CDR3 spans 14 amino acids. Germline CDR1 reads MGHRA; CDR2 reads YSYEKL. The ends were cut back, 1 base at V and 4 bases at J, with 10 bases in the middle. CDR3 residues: CASSQVFRVETQYF. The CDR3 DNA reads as TGCGCCAGCAGCCAAGTTTTCAGGGTAGAGACCCAGTACTTC.

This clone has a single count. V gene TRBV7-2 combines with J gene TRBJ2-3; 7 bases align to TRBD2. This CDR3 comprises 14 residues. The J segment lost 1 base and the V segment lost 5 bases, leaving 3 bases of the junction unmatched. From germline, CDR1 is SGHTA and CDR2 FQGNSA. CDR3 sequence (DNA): TGTGCCAGCAGCCCGGGACTACGCACAGATACGCAGTATTTT. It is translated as CASSPGLRTDTQYF.

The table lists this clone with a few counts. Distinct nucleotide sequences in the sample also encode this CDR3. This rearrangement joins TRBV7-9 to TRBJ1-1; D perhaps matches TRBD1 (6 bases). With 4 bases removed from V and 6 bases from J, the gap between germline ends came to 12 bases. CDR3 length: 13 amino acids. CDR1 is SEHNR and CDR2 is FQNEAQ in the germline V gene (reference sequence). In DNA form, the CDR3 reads TGTGCCAGCAGCTCCAGGGGTGGTCCTGAAGCTTTCTTT. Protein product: CASSSRGGPEAFF.